This T cell receptor beta chain was identified during a study of PD-1 blockade in classical Hodgkin lymphoma. Findings and limits, study-wide: Lower baseline TCR diversity was reported for newly diagnosed patients than for healthy donors. Sources of repertoire differences remain undefined, possibly disease activity or prior therapy. With CD4+ cells, TCR diversity rose significantly by C4D1, but not with CD8+ cells.

In the case of this clone: Antigen unknown.

Sequenced by immunoSEQ multiplex PCR; TCRdb stores in-frame clones only, minus some. The table shows some 100,000 clones, with roughly 90% occurring only once. The V segment lost 1 base and the J segment 5 bases; nucleotides outside the gene matches: 8. In germline, CDR1 is MGHRA, CDR2 YSYEKL. The length of the CDR3 is 16 residues. Every patient relapsed after autologous stem cell transplantation, and brentuximab vedotin exposure varied. The source was peripheral blood mononuclear cells (PBMCs), collected at baseline. The chain joins TRBV4-1 to TRBJ1-1; 9 bases are a match to TRBD1. The receptor comes from a human donor with classical Hodgkin lymphoma. CDR3 nucleotides: TGCGCCAGCAGCCAAGGACAGGGGGTAGGGGGAACTGAAGCTTTCTTT. This translates into CASSQGQGVGGTEAFF.